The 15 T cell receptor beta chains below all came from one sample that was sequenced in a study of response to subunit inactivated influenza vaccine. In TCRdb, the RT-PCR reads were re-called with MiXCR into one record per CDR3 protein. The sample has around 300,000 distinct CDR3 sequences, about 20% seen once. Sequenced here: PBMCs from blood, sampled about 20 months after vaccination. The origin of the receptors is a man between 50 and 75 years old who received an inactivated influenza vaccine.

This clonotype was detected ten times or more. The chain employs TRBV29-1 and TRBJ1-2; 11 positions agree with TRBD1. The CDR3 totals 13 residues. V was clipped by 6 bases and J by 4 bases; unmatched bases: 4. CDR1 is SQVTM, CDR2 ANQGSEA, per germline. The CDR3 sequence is CSVPGTGGYGYTF. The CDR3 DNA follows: TGCAGCGTCCCCGGGACAGGGGGCTATGGCTACACCTTC.

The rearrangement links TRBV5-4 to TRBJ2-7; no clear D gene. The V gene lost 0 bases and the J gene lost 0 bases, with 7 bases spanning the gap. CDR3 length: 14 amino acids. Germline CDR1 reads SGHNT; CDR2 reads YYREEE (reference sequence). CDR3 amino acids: CASSLDTNSYEQYF. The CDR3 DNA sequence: TGTGCCAGCAGCTTGGACACCAACTCCTACGAGCAGTACTTC.

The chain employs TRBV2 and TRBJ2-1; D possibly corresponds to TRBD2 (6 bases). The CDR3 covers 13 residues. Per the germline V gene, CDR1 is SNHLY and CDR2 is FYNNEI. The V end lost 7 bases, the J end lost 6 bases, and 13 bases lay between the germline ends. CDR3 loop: CASMGTPVNEQFF. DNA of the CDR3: TGTGCCAGCATGGGGACTCCGGTCAATGAGCAGTTCTTC.

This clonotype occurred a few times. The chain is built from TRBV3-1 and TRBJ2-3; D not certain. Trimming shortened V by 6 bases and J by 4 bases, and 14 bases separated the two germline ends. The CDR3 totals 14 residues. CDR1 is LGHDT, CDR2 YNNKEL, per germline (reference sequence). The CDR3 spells CASSRKGYADTQYF. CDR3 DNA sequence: TGTGCCAGCAGTAGGAAAGGATACGCAGATACGCAGTATTTT.

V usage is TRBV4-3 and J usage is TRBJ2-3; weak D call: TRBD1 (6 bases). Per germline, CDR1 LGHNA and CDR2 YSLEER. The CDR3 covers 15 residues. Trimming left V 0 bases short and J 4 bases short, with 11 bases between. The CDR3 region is CASSQDRHRADTQYF. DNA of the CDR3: TGCGCCAGCAGCCAAGATAGGCACAGGGCAGATACGCAGTATTTT.

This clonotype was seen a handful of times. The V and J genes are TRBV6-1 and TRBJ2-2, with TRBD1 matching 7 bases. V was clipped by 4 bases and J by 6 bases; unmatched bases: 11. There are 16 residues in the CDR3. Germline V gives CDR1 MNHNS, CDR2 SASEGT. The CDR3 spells CASSVPPGQAPGELFF. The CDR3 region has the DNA TGTGCCAGCAGTGTCCCACCCGGACAGGCTCCCGGGGAGCTGTTTTTT.

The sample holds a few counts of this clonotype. The CDR3 reads CAWSPRVIANYGYTF. The CDR3, as DNA: TGTGCCTGGAGTCCCAGGGTGATAGCTAACTATGGCTACACCTTC. The chain uses TRBV30 and TRBJ1-2, with a possible D match to TRBD1 (5 bases). Trimming shortened V by 2 bases and J by 0 bases, and 13 bases separated the two germline ends. CDR1 is GTSNPN, CDR2 SVGIG, per germline (reference sequence). There are 15 residues in the CDR3.

The CDR3 region has the DNA TGTGCCAGCAGCGGAAGGAGCGTGCAGTTCTTC. It translates to CASSGRSVQFF. The chain is built from TRBV11-2 and TRBJ2-1; the D is unclear. Trimming pared 5 bases from V and 12 bases from J, leaving 11 bases between. The germline gives CDR1 SGHAT, CDR2 FQNNGV. The CDR3 is 11 residues long.

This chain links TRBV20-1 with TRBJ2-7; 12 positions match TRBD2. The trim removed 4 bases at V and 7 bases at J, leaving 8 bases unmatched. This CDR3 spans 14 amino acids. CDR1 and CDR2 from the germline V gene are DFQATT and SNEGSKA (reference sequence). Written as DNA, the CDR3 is TGCAGTGCTACCCTGACTAGCGGGGGCCTGGAGCAGTACTTC. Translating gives CSATLTSGGLEQYF.

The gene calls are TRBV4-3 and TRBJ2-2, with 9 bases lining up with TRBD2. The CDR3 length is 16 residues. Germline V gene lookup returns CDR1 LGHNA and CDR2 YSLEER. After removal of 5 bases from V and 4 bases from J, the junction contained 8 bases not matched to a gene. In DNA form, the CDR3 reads TGCGCCAGCAGCAGCCGAGCGGGGGGACCCACCGGGGAGCTGTTTTTT. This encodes CASSSRAGGPTGELFF.

The CDR3 sequence is CASSTRAAGELFF. Written as DNA, the CDR3 is TGTGCCAGCTCAACGAGGGCTGCCGGGGAGCTGTTTTTT. The chain links TRBV7-9 to TRBJ2-2, with D perhaps TRBD2 (5 bases). Germline V gives CDR1 SEHNR, CDR2 FQNEAQ (reference sequence). Trimming cost V 8 bases and J 6 bases, with 13 bases left between them. This CDR3 spans 13 amino acids.

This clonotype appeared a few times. CDR3: CASPPRAQGTNTEAFF. The CDR3, as DNA: TGTGCCAGCCCCCCTCGGGCGCAGGGTACGAACACTGAAGCTTTCTTT. The chain joins TRBV12-3 or TRBV12-4 to TRBJ1-1, with D possibly being TRBD1 (5 bases). V lost 8 bases and J 1 base, leaving 20 bases between the germline ends. CDR3 length: 16 amino acids.

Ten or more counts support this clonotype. CDR3 in DNA: TGTGCCAGCAGCCGAGGTGGTTATAATTCACCCCTCCACTTT. Amino acids: CASSRGGYNSPLHF. The chain recombines TRBV5-6 with TRBJ1-6; D is undetermined. Germline V CDR1 and CDR2: SGHDT, YYEEEE. Trimming stripped 4 bases from V and 4 bases from J, with 9 bases between. The CDR3 covers 14 residues.

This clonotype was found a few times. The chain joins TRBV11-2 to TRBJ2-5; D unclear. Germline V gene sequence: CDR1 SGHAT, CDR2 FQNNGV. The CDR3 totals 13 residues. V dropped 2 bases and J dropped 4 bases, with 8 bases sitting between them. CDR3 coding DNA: TGTGCCAGCAGCTTATTGGCAGGAGAGACCCAGTACTTC. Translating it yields CASSLLAGETQYF.

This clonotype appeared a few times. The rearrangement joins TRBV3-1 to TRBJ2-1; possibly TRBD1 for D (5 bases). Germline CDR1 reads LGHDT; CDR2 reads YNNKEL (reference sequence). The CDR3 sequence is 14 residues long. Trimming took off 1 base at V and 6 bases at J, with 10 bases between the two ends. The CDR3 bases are TGTGCCAGCAGCCAAGCCGGCAGGGTCAATGAGCAGTTCTTC. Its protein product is CASSQAGRVNEQFF.